This T cell receptor beta chain was captured by sequencing in a study of blood T cells in healthy people across ages. Germline V CDR1 and CDR2: SGHAT, FQDESV (reference sequence). The V and J ends lost 3 bases and 5 bases, in that order; junction bases with no gene match: 3. This CDR3 spans 15 amino acids. Each individual donor underwent a draw of 8 to 10 milliliters of peripheral blood. For the second PCR, which ran for roughly 7 to 11 cycles, a sample-barcoded 5' primer and a J-beta primer mix were used. Using its own MiXCR run on the 5' RACE reads, TCRdb lists one record per CDR3 protein. This table has approximately 1.5 million distinct CDR3 sequences, 35% to 45% appearing once.

The clonotype comes from a woman aged 18-29 years in good health. The sample was blood. V is TRBV11-1 and J is TRBJ2-1; 11 bases are shared with TRBD1. CDR3 amino acids: CASSLDRGPDNEQFF. CDR3 nucleotides: TGTGCCAGCAGCTTGGACAGGGGGCCGGACAATGAGCAGTTCTTC.